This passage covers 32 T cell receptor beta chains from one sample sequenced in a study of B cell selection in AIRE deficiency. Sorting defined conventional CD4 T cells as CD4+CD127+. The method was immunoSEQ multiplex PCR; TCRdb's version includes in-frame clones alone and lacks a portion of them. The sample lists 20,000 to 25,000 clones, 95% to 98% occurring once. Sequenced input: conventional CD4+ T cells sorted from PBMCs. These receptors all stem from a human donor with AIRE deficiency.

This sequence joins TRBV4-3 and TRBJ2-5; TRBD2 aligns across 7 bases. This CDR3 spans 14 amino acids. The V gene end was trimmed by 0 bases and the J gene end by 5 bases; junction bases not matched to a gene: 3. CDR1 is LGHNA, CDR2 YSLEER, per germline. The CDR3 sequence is CASSQEGGDETQYF. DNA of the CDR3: TGCGCCAGCAGCCAAGAGGGAGGGGACGAGACCCAGTACTTC.

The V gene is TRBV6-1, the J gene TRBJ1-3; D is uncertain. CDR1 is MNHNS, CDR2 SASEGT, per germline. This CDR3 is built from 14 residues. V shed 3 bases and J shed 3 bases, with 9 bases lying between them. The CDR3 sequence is CASSEDPLGNTIYF. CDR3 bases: TGTGCCAGCAGTGAGGACCCTCTTGGAAACACCATATATTTT.

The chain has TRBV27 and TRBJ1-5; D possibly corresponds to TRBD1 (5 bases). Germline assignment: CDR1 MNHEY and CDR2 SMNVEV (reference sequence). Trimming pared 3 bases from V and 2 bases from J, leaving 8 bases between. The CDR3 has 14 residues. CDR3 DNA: TGTGCCAGCAGTTTTCAACAGGGCAATCAGCCCCAGCATTTT. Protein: CASSFQQGNQPQHF.

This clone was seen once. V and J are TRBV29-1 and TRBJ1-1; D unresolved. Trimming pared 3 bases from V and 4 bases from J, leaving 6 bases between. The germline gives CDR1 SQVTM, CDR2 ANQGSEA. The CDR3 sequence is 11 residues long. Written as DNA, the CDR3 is TGCAGCGTTGAGCCCGCCACTGAAGCTTTCTTT. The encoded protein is CSVEPATEAFF.

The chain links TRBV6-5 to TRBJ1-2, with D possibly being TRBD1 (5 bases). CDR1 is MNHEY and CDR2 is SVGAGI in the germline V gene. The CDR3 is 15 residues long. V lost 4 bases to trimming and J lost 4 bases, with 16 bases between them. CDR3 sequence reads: CASSFQHGTVYGYTF. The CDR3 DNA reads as TGTGCCAGCAGTTTTCAACACGGGACGGTCTATGGCTACACCTTC.

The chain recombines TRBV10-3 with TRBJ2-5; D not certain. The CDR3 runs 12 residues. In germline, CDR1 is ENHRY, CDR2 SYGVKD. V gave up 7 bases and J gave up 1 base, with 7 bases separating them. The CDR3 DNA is TGTGCCATCAATAACGGCCAAGAGACCCAGTACTTC. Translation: CAINNGQETQYF.

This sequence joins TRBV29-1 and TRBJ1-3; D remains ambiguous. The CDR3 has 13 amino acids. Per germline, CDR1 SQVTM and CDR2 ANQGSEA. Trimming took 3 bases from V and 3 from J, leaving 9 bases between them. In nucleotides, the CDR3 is TGCAGCGTTGACGCTACTGGTGGAAACACCATATATTTT. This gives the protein CSVDATGGNTIYF. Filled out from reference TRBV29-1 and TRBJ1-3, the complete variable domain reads SAVISQKPSRDICQRGTSLTIQCQVDSQVTMMFWYRQQPGQSLTLIATANQGSEATYESGFVIDKFPISRPNLTFSTLTVSNMSPEDSSIYLCSVDATGGNTIYFGEGSWLTVV.

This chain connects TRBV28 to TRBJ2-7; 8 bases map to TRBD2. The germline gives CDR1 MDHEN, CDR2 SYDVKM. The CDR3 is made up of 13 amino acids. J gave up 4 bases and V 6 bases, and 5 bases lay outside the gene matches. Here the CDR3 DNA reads TGTGCCAGCAGGCCGGGGGGGAATTACGAGCAGTACTTC. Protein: CASRPGGNYEQYF.

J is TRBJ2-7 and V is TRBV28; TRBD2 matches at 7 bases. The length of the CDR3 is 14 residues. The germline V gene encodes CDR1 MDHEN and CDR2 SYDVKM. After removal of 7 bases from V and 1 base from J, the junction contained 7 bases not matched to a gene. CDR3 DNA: TGTGCCAGCACTCCCGGGGGGATGTCCTACGAGCAGTACTTC. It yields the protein CASTPGGMSYEQYF.

The DNA for the CDR3 is TGTGCCTGGAGCCGGGTAACCTACGAGCAGTACTTC. Its protein is CAWSRVTYEQYF. The V call is TRBV30, the J call TRBJ2-7, with no clear D. The germline V gene encodes CDR1 GTSNPN and CDR2 SVGIG (reference sequence). This CDR3 is built from 12 residues. V shed 3 bases and J shed 2 bases, with 8 bases lying between them.

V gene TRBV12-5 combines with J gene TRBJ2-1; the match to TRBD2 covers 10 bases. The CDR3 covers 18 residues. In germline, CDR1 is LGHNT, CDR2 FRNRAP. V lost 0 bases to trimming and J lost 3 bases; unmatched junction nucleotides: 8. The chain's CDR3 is CASGLVPLAGVNYNEQFF. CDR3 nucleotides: TGTGCTAGTGGTTTGGTACCGCTAGCGGGAGTTAACTACAATGAGCAGTTCTTC.

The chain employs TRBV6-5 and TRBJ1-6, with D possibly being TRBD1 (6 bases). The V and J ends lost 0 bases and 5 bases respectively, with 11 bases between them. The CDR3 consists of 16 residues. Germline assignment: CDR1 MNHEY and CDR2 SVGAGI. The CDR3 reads CASSYSNRVDNSPLHF. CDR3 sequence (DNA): TGTGCCAGCAGTTACTCGAACAGGGTGGATAATTCACCCCTCCACTTT.

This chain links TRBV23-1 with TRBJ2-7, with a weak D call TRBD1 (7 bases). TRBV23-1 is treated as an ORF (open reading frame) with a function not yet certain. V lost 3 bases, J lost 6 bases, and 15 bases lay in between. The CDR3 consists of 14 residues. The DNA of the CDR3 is TGCGCCAGCAGTCAGCGGGACAGACCCCTCGAGCAGTACTTC. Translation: CASSQRDRPLEQYF.

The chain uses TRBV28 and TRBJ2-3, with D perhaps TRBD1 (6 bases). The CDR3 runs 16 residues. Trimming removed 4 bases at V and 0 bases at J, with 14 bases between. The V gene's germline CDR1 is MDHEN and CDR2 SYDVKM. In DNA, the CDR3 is TGTGCCAGCAGTTACGAGGGGGTTTCTAGCACAGATACGCAGTATTTT. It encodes CASSYEGVSSTDTQYF.

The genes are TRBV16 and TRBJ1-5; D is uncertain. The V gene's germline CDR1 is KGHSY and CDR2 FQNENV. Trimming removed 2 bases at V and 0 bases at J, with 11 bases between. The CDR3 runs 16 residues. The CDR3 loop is CASSQRRLNSNQPQHF. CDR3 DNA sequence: TGTGCCAGCAGCCAACGCAGGTTAAATAGCAATCAGCCCCAGCATTTT.

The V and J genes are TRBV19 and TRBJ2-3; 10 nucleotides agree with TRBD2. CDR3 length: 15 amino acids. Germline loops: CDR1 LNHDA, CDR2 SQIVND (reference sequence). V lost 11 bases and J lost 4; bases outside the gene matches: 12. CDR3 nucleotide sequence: TGTGCCTCTCGGCGGGCTAGCGGGAGCCCAGATACGCAGTATTTT. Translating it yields CASRRASGSPDTQYF.

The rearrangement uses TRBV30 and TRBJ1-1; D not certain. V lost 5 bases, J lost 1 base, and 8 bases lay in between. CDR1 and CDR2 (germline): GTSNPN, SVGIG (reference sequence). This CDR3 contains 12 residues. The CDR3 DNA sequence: TGTGCCTGGGAAAGGTGGAACACTGAAGCTTTCTTT. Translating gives CAWERWNTEAFF.

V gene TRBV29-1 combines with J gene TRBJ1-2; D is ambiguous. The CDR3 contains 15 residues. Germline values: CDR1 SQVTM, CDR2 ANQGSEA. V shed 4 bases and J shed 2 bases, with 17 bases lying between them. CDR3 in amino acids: CSVGHRLVRNYGYTF. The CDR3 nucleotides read TGCAGCGTTGGTCACAGACTAGTTCGCAACTATGGCTACACCTTC.

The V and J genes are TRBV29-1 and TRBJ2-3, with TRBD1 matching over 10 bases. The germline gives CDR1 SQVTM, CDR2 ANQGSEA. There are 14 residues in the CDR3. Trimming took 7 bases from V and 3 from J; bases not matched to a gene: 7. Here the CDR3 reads CSAARDRGTDTQYF. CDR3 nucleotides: TGCAGCGCCGCCCGGGACAGGGGAACAGATACGCAGTATTTT.

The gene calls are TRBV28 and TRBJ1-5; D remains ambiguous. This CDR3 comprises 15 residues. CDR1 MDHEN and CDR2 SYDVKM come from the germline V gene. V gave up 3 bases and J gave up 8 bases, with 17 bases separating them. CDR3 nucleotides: TGTGCCAGCAGTTTTAGTCAACAAACAATCAAGCCCCAGCATTTT. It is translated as CASSFSQQTIKPQHF.

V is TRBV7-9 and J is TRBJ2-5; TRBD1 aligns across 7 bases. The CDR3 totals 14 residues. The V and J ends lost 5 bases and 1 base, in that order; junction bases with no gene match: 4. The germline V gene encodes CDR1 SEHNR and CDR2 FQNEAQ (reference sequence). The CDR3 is CASSPSGGQETQYF. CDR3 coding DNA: TGTGCCAGCAGCCCATCAGGGGGCCAAGAGACCCAGTACTTC.

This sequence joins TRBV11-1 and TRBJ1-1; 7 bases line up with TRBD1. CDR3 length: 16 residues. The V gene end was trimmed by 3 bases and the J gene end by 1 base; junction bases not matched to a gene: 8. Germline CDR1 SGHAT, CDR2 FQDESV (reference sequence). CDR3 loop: CASSFQQGLKNTEAFF. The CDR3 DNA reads TGTGCCAGCAGCTTTCAACAGGGGTTAAAGAACACTGAAGCTTTCTTT.

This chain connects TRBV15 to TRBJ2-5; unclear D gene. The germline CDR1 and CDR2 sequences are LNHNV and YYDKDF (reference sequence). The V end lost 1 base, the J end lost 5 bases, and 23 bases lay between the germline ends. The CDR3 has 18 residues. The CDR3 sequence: CATSRGFFRLGGDETQYF. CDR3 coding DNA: TGTGCCACCAGCAGAGGGTTCTTCCGGTTAGGCGGAGACGAGACCCAGTACTTC.

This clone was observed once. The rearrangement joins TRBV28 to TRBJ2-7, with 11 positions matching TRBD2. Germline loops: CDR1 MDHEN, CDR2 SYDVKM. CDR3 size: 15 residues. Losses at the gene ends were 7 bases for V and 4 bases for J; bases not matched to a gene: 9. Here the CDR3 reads CASISLVAGGYEQYF. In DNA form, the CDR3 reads TGTGCCAGCATAAGTTTGGTAGCGGGGGGGTACGAGCAGTACTTC.

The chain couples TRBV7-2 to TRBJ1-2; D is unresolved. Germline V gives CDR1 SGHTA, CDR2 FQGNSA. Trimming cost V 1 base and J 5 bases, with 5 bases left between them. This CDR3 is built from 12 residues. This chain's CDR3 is CASSLDPYGYTF. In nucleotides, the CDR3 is TGTGCCAGCAGCTTAGACCCATATGGCTACACCTTC.

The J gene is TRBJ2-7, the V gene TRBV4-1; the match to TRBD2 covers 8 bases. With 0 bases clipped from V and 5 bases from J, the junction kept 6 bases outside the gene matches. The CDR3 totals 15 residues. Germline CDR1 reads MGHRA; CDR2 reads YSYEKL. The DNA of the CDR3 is TGCGCCAGCAGCCAAGATTTTACGGGAGGGGACGAGCAGTACTTC. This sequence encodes CASSQDFTGGDEQYF.

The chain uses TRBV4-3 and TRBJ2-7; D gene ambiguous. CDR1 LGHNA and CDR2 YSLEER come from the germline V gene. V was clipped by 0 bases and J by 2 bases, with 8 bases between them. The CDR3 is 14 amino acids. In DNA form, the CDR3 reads TGCGCCAGCAGCCAAGATCTTGGGCCCTACGAGCAGTACTTC. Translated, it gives CASSQDLGPYEQYF.

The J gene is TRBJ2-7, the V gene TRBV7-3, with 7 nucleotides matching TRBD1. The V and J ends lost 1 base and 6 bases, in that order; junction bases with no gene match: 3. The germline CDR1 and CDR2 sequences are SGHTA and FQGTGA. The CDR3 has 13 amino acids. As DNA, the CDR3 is TGTGCCAGCAGCTTAAACAGGGGTGGCGAGCAGTACTTC. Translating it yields CASSLNRGGEQYF.

In nucleotides, the CDR3 is TGTGCCAGCAGCCCACGGGTAGTGGGACTCCCCACAGATACGCAGTATTTT. It is translated as CASSPRVVGLPTDTQYF. The chain links TRBV11-2 to TRBJ2-3; tentative D call: TRBD2 (6 bases). The germline gives CDR1 SGHAT, CDR2 FQNNGV. Trimming pared 5 bases from V and 2 bases from J, leaving 20 bases between. The CDR3 is 17 amino acids.

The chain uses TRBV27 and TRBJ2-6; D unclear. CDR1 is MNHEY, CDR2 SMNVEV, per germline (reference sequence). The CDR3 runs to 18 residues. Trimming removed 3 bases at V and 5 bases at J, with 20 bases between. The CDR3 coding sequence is TGTGCCAGCAGTTTCCGTGACTGGCTACAAAGTCGGGCCAACGTCCTGACTTTC. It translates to CASSFRDWLQSRANVLTF.

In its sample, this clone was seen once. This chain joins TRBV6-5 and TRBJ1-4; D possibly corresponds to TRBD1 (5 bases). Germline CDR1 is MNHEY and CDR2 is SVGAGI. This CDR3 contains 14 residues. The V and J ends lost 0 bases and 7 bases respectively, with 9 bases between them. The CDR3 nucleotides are TGTGCCAGCAGTTACTCGCATGGGACTGAAAAACTGTTTTTT. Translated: CASSYSHGTEKLFF.

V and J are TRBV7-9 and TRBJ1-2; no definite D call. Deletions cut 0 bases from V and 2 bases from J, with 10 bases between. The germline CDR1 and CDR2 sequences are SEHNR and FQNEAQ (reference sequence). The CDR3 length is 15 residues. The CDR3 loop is CASSLAEGQNYGYTF. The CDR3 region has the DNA TGTGCCAGCAGCTTAGCCGAAGGCCAGAACTATGGCTACACCTTC.